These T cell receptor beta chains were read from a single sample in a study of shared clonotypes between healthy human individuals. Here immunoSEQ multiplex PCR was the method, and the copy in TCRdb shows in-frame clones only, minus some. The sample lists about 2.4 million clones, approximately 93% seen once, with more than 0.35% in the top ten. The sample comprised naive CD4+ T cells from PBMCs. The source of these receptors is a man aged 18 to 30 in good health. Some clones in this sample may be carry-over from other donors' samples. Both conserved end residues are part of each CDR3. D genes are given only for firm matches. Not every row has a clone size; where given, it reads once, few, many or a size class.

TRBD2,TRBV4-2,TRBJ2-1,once,TGTGCCAGCAGCCAAGACCGGACTAGCGGACTGGGCAATGAGCAGTTCTTC,CASSQDRTSGLGNEQFF
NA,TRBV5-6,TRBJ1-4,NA,TGTGCCAGCAGCTTGTGGGAGGATAATGAAAAACTGTTTTTT,CASSLWEDNEKLFF
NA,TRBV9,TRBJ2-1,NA,TGTGCCAGCAGCCCTATACTCCGCCCCCCTTACAATGAGCAGTTCTTC,CASSPILRPPYNEQFF
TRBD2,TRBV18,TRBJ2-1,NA,TGTGCCAGCTCTTACACACTAGCGGGAGGCTCAAGAGAGCAGTTCTTC,CASSYTLAGGSREQFF
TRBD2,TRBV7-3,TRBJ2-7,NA,TGTGCCAGCAGCTTAGAAGCGGGACTAGTCTACGAGCAGTACTTC,CASSLEAGLVYEQYF
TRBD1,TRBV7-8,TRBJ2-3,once,TGTGCCAGCAGCTTACTAATAACCCGGGACAGGGCAAGAACAGATACGCAGTATTTT,CASSLLITRDRARTDTQYF
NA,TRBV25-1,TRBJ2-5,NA,TGTGCCAGCAGTAAGTCAGGCAGCCAAGAGACCCAGTACTTC,CASSKSGSQETQYF
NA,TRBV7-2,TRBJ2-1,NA,TGTGCCAGCAGCTTAGCAGCGGAGCTGTACAATGAGCAGTTCTTC,CASSLAAELYNEQFF
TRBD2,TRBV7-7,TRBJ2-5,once,TGTGCCAGCAGCTTAGTGGCGGGAGGGAAGGGAGAGACCCAGTACTTC,CASSLVAGGKGETQYF
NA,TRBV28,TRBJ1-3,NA,TGTGCCAGCAGACAAAACACCATATATTTT,CASRQNTIYF
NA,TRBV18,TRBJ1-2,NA,TGTGCCAGCTCATCGAACTATGGCTACACCTTC,CASSSNYGYTF
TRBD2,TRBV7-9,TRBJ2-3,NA,TGTGCCAGCACCCCCGGACTAGCGGGACTCACTAGCACAGATACGCAGTATTTT,CASTPGLAGLTSTDTQYF
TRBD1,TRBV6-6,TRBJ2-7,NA,TGTGCCAGCAGTCCCAGGGACAGGAGCTCCTACGAGCAGTACTTC,CASSPRDRSSYEQYF
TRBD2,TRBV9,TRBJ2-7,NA,TGTGCCAGCAGCGTCGAACTAGCGTCCTGGCAGTACTTC,CASSVELASWQYF
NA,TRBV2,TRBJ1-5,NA,TGTGCCAGCAGTTGGACGGATAGCAATCAGCCCCAGCATTTT,CASSWTDSNQPQHF
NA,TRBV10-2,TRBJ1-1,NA,TGCGCCAGCAGTGACTTTAGGGTCCGTGAGAACACTGAAGCTTTCTTT,CASSDFRVRENTEAFF
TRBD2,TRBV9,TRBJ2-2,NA,TGTGCCAGCAGCGTACGCGGGAGTGACACCGGGGAGCTGTTTTTT,CASSVRGSDTGELFF
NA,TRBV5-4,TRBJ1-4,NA,TGTGCCAGCAGCCCCGGTGGGGGCCTTGGGGAAAAACTGTTTTTT,CASSPGGGLGEKLFF
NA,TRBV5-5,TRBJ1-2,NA,TGTGCCAGCAGCTCCGTTCCGCGTACCTATGGCTACACCTTC,CASSSVPRTYGYTF
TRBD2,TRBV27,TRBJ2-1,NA,TGTGCCAGCAGAAGCGGGAGGGATCTATACAATGAGCAGTTCTTC,CASRSGRDLYNEQFF
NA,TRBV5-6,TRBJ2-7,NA,TGTGCCTCGAAGGTCCAGGTTCGAATGACCGAGCAGTACTTC,CASKVQVRMTEQYF
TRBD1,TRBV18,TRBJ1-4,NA,TGTGCCAGCTCACTTGGACAGGTTGCAACTAATGAAAAACTGTTTTTT,CASSLGQVATNEKLFF
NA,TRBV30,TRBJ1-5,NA,TGTGCCTGGAGTGGAGGGCCCAATCAGCCCCAGCATTTT,CAWSGGPNQPQHF
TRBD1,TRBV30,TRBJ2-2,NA,TGTGCCTGGAAATCCCGGGACAGGACGAACACCGGGGAGCTGTTTTTT,CAWKSRDRTNTGELFF
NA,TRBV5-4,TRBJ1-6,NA,TGTGCCAGTGGCAGGGATTCACCCCTCCACTTT,CASGRDSPLHF
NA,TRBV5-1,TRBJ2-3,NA,TGCGCCAGCAGCTTGTTGGGAAGGGCGCCAGATACGCAGTATTTT,CASSLLGRAPDTQYF
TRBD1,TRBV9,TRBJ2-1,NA,TGTGCCAGCAGCGTGTACGGGACAGGGAACTACAATGAGCAGTTCTTC,CASSVYGTGNYNEQFF
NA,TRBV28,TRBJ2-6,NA,TGTGCCAGCAGTTTCCGCCTCGGACAGACGAGCTCTGGGGCCAACGTCCTGACTTTC,CASSFRLGQTSSGANVLTF
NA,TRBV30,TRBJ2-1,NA,TGTGCCTGGAGTATCAGGGGCACTGAGCAGTTCTTC,CAWSIRGTEQFF
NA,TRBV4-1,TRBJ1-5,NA,TGCGCCAGCAGCAAAGGGGTCACCAATCAGCCCCAGCATTTT,CASSKGVTNQPQHF
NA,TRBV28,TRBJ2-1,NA,TGTGCCAGCAGTTTAATAGGGGACCCGAGCAGTGAGCAGTTCTTC,CASSLIGDPSSEQFF
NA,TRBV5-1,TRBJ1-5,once,TGCGCCAGCAGCTTGTTGGGGGGAGGCAATCAGCCCCAGCATTTT,CASSLLGGGNQPQHF
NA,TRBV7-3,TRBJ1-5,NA,TGTGCCAGCAGCTTGGGGACCTCCGACCAGCCCCAGCATTTT,CASSLGTSDQPQHF
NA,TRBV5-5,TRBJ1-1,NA,TGTGCCAGCAGCTTGAGTGTAGCCAGGGATACTGAAGCTTTCTTT,CASSLSVARDTEAFF